The rows below give T cell receptor beta chains drawn from one sample of a study of cytomegalovirus exposure and HLA in healthy donors. Libraries were prepared by immunoSEQ multiplex PCR; TCRdb keeps only in-frame clonotypes and omits some of them. The sample lists 200,000 to 250,000 clones, around 73% seen once, with around 4% in the top ten. Source material: PBMCs. These receptor sequences come from a male donor in good health and CMV-seronegative. Both conserved end residues are part of each CDR3. A D gene is named only where the DNA matches it firmly. Clone size is given for some rows only: seen once, a few or many times, or a class if the clone is expanded.

V gene	clone size	J gene	D gene	CDR3 protein	CDR3 DNA
TRBV10-2	NA	TRBJ1-2	NA	CASSEGEGYTF	TGCGCCAGCAGTGAAGGAGAAGGCTACACCTTC
TRBV2	once	TRBJ2-7	TRBD2	CASSQAPGGYEQYF	TGTGCCAGCAGCCAGGCCCCGGGAGGGTACGAGCAGTACTTC
TRBV6-5	few	TRBJ2-7	NA	CASSSGLGDEQYF	TGTGCCAGCAGTTCGGGACTTGGGGACGAGCAGTACTTC
TRBV10-3	NA	TRBJ1-2	TRBD1	CAIRGGRTGINYGYTF	TGTGCCATCAGAGGGGGCCGAACGGGGATCAACTATGGCTACACCTTC
TRBV11-2	NA	TRBJ2-3	TRBD1	CASSLVGDRFDTQYF	TGTGCCAGCAGCTTAGTGGGGGACAGGTTTGATACGCAGTATTTT
TRBV5-1	NA	TRBJ1-2	NA	CASSPGTREGGYTF	TGCGCCAGCAGCCCCGGGACTCGGGAAGGCGGCTACACCTTC
TRBV21-1	NA	TRBJ2-3	NA	CARPLAGSTDTQYF	TGTGCCAGACCCTTAGCGGGAAGCACAGATACGCAGTATTTT
TRBV27	NA	TRBJ2-1	TRBD2	CASSFRTVGTSGTPSSYNEQFF	TGTGCCAGCAGTTTCCGAACGGTAGGGACTAGCGGGACCCCCAGCTCCTACAATGAGCAGTTCTTC
TRBV5-1	few	TRBJ2-3	TRBD2	CASSSSGTSLDTQYF	TGCGCCAGCAGCTCTAGCGGGACCTCTTTAGATACGCAGTATTTT
TRBV6-5	NA	TRBJ1-1	NA	CASRLRGEAEAFF	TGTGCCAGCAGACTGCGGGGGGAGGCTGAAGCTTTCTTT
TRBV28	NA	TRBJ2-7	NA	CASRKNYEQYF	TGTGCCAGCAGGAAAAATTACGAGCAGTACTTC
TRBV10-3	once	TRBJ2-1	TRBD2	CAISEGFSGSPYNEQFF	TGTGCCATCAGCGAGGGCTTTAGCGGGAGCCCCTACAATGAGCAGTTCTTC
TRBV15	NA	TRBJ2-2	TRBD2	CATSRVRGGTGELFF	TGTGCCACCAGCAGAGTTCGGGGGGGCACCGGGGAGCTGTTTTTT
TRBV5-6	NA	TRBJ2-1	TRBD2	CASSHWTSGRGYNEQFF	TGTGCCAGCAGCCACTGGACTAGCGGGAGGGGCTACAATGAGCAGTTCTTC
TRBV2	NA	TRBJ2-2	TRBD1	CASSKQARGQWNTGELFF	TGTGCCAGCAGTAAACAAGCTAGGGGACAGTGGAACACCGGGGAGCTGTTTTTT
TRBV7-9	NA	TRBJ1-4	TRBD1	CASSLMGQGGEKLFF	TGTGCCAGCAGCTTAATGGGACAGGGAGGGGAAAAACTGTTTTTT
TRBV9	NA	TRBJ2-1	TRBD2	CASSVRLAGGNEQFF	TGTGCCAGCAGCGTTAGACTAGCGGGAGGGAATGAGCAGTTCTTC
TRBV7-2	NA	TRBJ2-3	TRBD2	CASSLLTRASGSTDTQYF	TGTGCCAGCAGCCTATTAACACGGGCTAGCGGGAGTACAGATACGCAGTATTTT
TRBV20-1	NA	TRBJ2-7	NA	CSASGTREQYF	TGCAGTGCTAGCGGGACAAGGGAGCAGTACTTC
TRBV4-1	NA	TRBJ2-2	TRBD2	CASSHQGLAANTGELFF	TGCGCCAGCAGCCACCAGGGACTAGCGGCGAACACCGGGGAGCTGTTTTTT
TRBV2	few	TRBJ1-5	NA	CASSHDSLRNQPQHF	TGTGCCAGCAGTCACGACAGCCTCCGCAATCAGCCCCAGCATTTT
TRBV6-5	NA	TRBJ1-3	NA	CASTQLGGSGNTIYF	TGTGCCAGCACCCAACTGGGGGGCTCTGGAAACACCATATATTTT
TRBV19	NA	TRBJ2-7	NA	CASSITRDSYYEQYF	TGTGCCAGTAGTATAACGCGGGACAGCTACTACGAGCAGTACTTC
TRBV11-2	NA	TRBJ2-2	TRBD2	CASSLVSGSVGTGELFF	TGTGCCAGCAGCTTAGTGAGCGGGAGTGTGGGCACCGGGGAGCTGTTTTTT
TRBV25-1	NA	TRBJ2-7	TRBD2	CASRGTSGMYEQYF	TGTGCCAGCAGGGGGACTAGCGGGATGTACGAGCAGTACTTC
TRBV30	NA	TRBJ1-5	NA	CAWTPGRGNQPQHF	TGTGCCTGGACACCCGGGAGGGGGAATCAGCCCCAGCATTTT
TRBV5-4	NA	TRBJ2-5	NA	CASRPQGWETQYF	TGTGCCAGCAGGCCGCAGGGTTGGGAGACCCAGTACTTC